These 18 T cell receptor beta chains were all obtained from the same sample, sequenced in a study of low-dose radiotherapy and immunotherapy resistance in tumors. Covering alpha and beta chains, TRAV- and TRBV-specific primers were used for the first-strand cDNA. Both a constant-region primer and a V-primer adapter served to amplify TCRs across roughly 20 PCR cycles. In TCRdb, the reads were re-called with MiXCR into one record per CDR3 protein. The repertoire holds under 35,000 distinct CDR3 sequences, 45% to 55% seen once, with about 5.7% in the top ten. The time point is: after trial treatment. Treatment indicated: LDRT plus nivolumab, ipilimumab, low-dose cyclophosphamide and aspirin (RACIN trial). The source was PBMCs, collected after low-dose radiotherapy plus immunotherapy. The receptors were gathered from a male donor with gallbladder cancer.

The chain carries TRBV12-3 or TRBV12-4 and TRBJ1-1, with 8 positions matching TRBD1. J was trimmed by 10 bases and V by 8 bases; bases with no gene match: 6. The CDR3 is made up of 11 amino acids. The CDR3 here is CASSSGGLAFF. As DNA, the CDR3 is TGTGCCAGCTCGTCAGGGGGCTTAGCTTTCTTT.

Points on this clonotype: A read error likely explains this, since a far larger clone differs by one base. This sequence joins TRBV12-3 or TRBV12-4 and TRBJ2-1, with 8 bases lining up with TRBD1. The CDR3 is made up of 15 amino acids. The V segment lost 5 bases and the J segment 10 bases; nucleotides outside the gene matches: 13. CDR3 nucleotide sequence: TGTGCCAGCAGTGCGACAGGGGTAATTGAGTACGAGCAGTTCTTC. Translation: CASSATGVIEYEQFF.

A remark on this clonotype: A far larger clone is one nucleotide away, so this likely arose from a read error. The chain combines TRBV6-2 or TRBV6-3 with TRBJ2-7; a possible D gene is TRBD1 (5 bases). Trimming left V 0 bases short and J 7 bases short, with 16 bases between. This CDR3 has 15 amino acids. CDR1 MNHEY and CDR2 SVGEGT come from the germline V gene. The CDR3 DNA follows: TGTGCCAGCAGTTACTCGGGTACAGGCTACAATGAGCAGTACTTC. It specifies CASSYSGTGYNEQYF.

The J gene is TRBJ1-5, the V gene TRBV6-1, with 7 nucleotides matching TRBD1. V shed 4 bases and J 4 bases; nucleotides not matched to a gene: 7. Germline CDR1 MNHNS, CDR2 SASEGT. CDR3 size: 15 residues. Here the CDR3 reads CASSVPGGGNQPQHF. The CDR3 DNA follows: TGTGCCAGCAGTGTCCCAGGGGGGGGGAATCAGCCCCAGCATTTT.

J is TRBJ2-2 and V is TRBV25-1; D is ambiguous. CDR3 size: 13 residues. Looked up from germline, CDR1 is MGHDK and CDR2 is SYGVNS. V was clipped by 3 bases and J by 3 bases, with 5 bases between them. The CDR3 nucleotides read TGTGCCAGCAGTGAGGCTTACACCGGGGAGCTGTTTTTT. Protein sequence: CASSEAYTGELFF. Looking up the rest from reference TRBV25-1 and TRBJ2-2 gives the full variable domain: EADIYQTPRYLVIGTGKKITLECSQTMGHDKMYWYQQDPGMELHLIHYSYGVNSTEKGDLSSESTVSRIRTEHFPLTLESARPSHTSQYLCASSEAYTGELFFGEGSRLTVL.

The chain joins TRBV29-1 to TRBJ2-7, with 10 positions matching TRBD1. This CDR3 comprises 13 residues. Germline V gene data show CDR1 as SQVTM and CDR2 as ANQGSEA. V lost 6 bases and J lost 5; bases outside the gene matches: 7. The CDR3 loop is CSVARDRGNEQYF. The CDR3 bases are TGCAGCGTGGCCAGGGACAGGGGAAACGAGCAGTACTTC.

The rearrangement joins TRBV28 to TRBJ2-7, with D perhaps TRBD1 or TRBD2 (6 bases each). The germline V and J ends were trimmed by 6 bases and 6 bases, with 18 bases remaining between them. CDR3 length equals 14 residues. The germline V gene has CDR1 MDHEN and CDR2 SYDVKM. The CDR3 DNA reads as TGTGCCAGCAGCATGGGGGCGGGATTCACCGAGCAGTACTTC. Protein: CASSMGAGFTEQYF.

The sample holds many counts of this clonotype. The rearrangement uses TRBV5-8 and TRBJ2-7; D is unresolved. Germline CDR1 is SGHTS and CDR2 is YDEGEE. The V gene lost 4 bases and the J gene lost 2 bases, with 4 bases spanning the gap. The CDR3 runs to 11 residues. This CDR3 is CASSPPYEQYF. The CDR3 nucleotides read TGTGCCAGCAGCCCCCCCTACGAGCAGTACTTC.

V and J are TRBV29-1 and TRBJ2-6; D call uncertain. CDR1 and CDR2 from the germline V gene are SQVTM and ANQGSEA. This CDR3 spans 13 amino acids. Trimming took off 5 bases at V and 4 bases at J, with 9 bases between the two ends. CDR3 sequence: CSVSLTGANVLTF. The DNA of the CDR3 is TGCAGCGTTAGCTTGACAGGGGCCAACGTCCTGACTTTC.

The chain has TRBV13 and TRBJ2-7, with TRBD2 as a possible D gene (6 bases). Germline values: CDR1 PRHDT, CDR2 FYEKMQ (reference sequence). V lost 3 bases, J lost 2 bases, and 14 bases lay in between. This CDR3 has 15 amino acids. CDR3 DNA sequence: TGTGCCAGCAGCTTGGGCGGGGTGGCCGCCTACGAGCAGTACTTC. This sequence encodes CASSLGGVAAYEQYF.

V usage is TRBV5-1 and J usage is TRBJ2-4; D gene unclear. CDR3 length: 14 amino acids. Germline V gives CDR1 SGHRS, CDR2 YFSETQ. V was trimmed by 2 bases and J by 9 bases, leaving 15 bases between them. CDR3 nucleotides: TGCGCCAGCAGCTTATCATTGTCCCACCCCATTCAGTACTTC. Translated, it gives CASSLSLSHPIQYF.

V is TRBV4-1 and J is TRBJ1-1; 9 bases line up with TRBD1. Germline V CDR1 and CDR2: MGHRA, YSYEKL. This CDR3 comprises 15 residues. The V and J ends lost 2 bases and 3 bases, in that order; junction bases with no gene match: 4. CDR3 DNA sequence: TGCGCCAGCAGCCAATGGACAGGGGCGTACACTGAAGCTTTCTTT. As protein: CASSQWTGAYTEAFF.

J is TRBJ2-1 and V is TRBV13; 10 bases are a match to TRBD2. The germline V gene has CDR1 PRHDT and CDR2 FYEKMQ (reference sequence). The V and J ends lost 5 bases and 4 bases, in that order; junction bases with no gene match: 8. The CDR3 consists of 16 residues. This chain's CDR3 is CASSSPGLAFYNEQFF. DNA for the CDR3: TGTGCCAGCAGCAGTCCGGGACTAGCGTTTTACAATGAGCAGTTCTTC.

The table lists this clonotype with a few counts. This chain joins TRBV27 and TRBJ1-1; D ambiguous. Germline lookup yields CDR1 MNHEY and CDR2 SMNVEV (reference sequence). The CDR3 runs to 12 residues. Trimming left V 8 bases short and J 5 bases short, with 12 bases between. The CDR3 bases are TGTGCCAGCCCGGGGAGCGGAACTGAAGCTTTCTTT. It is translated as CASPGSGTEAFF.

This clonotype was seen at least ten times. This chain links TRBV20-1 with TRBJ2-7; the match to TRBD2 covers 12 bases. V shed 3 bases, J shed 6 bases, and the junction held 15 bases outside the gene matches. The length of the CDR3 is 17 residues. Germline loops: CDR1 DFQATT, CDR2 SNEGSKA (reference sequence). CDR3 loop: CSASSASGRAFSLEQYF. CDR3 sequence (DNA): TGCAGTGCTAGTTCGGCTAGCGGGAGGGCTTTCTCACTCGAGCAGTACTTC.

This clonotype was recorded at least ten times. V gene TRBV7-6 combines with J gene TRBJ2-5; 9 bases map to TRBD1. Per germline, CDR1 SGHVS and CDR2 FNYEAQ. This CDR3 contains 16 residues. The ends lost 5 bases at V and 13 bases at J; junction bases unmatched: 20. The CDR3 DNA reads TGTGCCAGCAGCAGAACCTCCGGGACAGGGACCACGCCGCGGTACTTC. Its translation is CASSRTSGTGTTPRYF.

V is TRBV5-1 and J is TRBJ1-4; 12 bases are shared with TRBD1. CDR3 size: 17 residues. Losses at the gene ends were 6 bases for V and 4 bases for J; bases not matched to a gene: 10. CDR1 SGHRS and CDR2 YFSETQ come from the germline V gene. The CDR3 sequence: CASTPRGQGAINEKLFF. The CDR3 DNA is TGCGCCAGCACACCAAGGGGACAGGGGGCCATTAATGAAAAACTGTTTTTT.

By share of the sample, this clonotype is medium-sized (0.01 to 0.1%). The rearrangement uses TRBV5-8 and TRBJ2-2, with D perhaps TRBD2 (6 bases). Germline assignment: CDR1 SGHTS and CDR2 YDEGEE. V was pared by 4 bases and J by 0 bases, with 16 bases between. The CDR3 is 17 amino acids. The CDR3 spells CASSVGLLNPNTGELFF. For the CDR3, the DNA is TGTGCCAGCAGCGTAGGACTACTGAATCCGAACACCGGGGAGCTGTTTTTT.